This T cell receptor beta chain was documented in a study of blood T cell repertoires in COVID-19. Source study methods: Counts of nucleated cells, estimated from reference gene primer amplification, were obtained. Sequencing used immunoSEQ multiplex PCR; TCRdb keeps in-frame clones, though not all of them. The D gene and trimming were derived from the DNA, and the V and J assignments and clone size from that table. The sample lists more than 110,000 clones, approximately 80% occurring once. The V gene's germline CDR1 is SGHNT and CDR2 YENEEA. J was trimmed by 2 bases and V by 0 bases; bases with no gene match: 5. This CDR3 has 17 amino acids.

Sequenced material: peripheral blood. The rearrangement joins TRBV11-3 to TRBJ2-3; 10 nucleotides align to TRBD1. The clonotype was recovered from a human donor in a cohort sampled during active COVID-19. The CDR3 here is CASSLEGTGVSTDTQYF. In DNA form, the CDR3 reads TGTGCCAGCAGCTTAGAGGGGACAGGGGTATCCACAGATACGCAGTATTTT. Full variable domain (remainder filled in from reference TRBV11-3 and TRBJ2-3): EAGVVQSPRYKIIEKKQPVAFWCNPISGHNTLYWYLQNLGQGPELLIRYENEEAVDDSQLPKDRFSAERLKGVDSTLKIQPAELGDSAVYLCASSLEGTGVSTDTQYFGPGTRLTVL.